The entry below gives a single T cell receptor beta chain sequence along with its context. The data are from a study of T cell responses to AZD1222 COVID-19 vaccine. Germline V gives CDR1 LNHDA, CDR2 SQIVND (reference sequence). V lost 7 bases and J lost 1; bases outside the gene matches: 12. The CDR3 is 17 amino acids. Assay: immunoSEQ multiplex PCR; the TCRdb copy retains only in-frame clones and omits some. The top ten clones hold about 3% of a sample with about 83,000 clones, over 75% of them seen once. The sequencing here drew on peripheral blood, taken 28 days after the second AZD1222 dose. V usage is TRBV19 and J usage is TRBJ1-1, with 10 nucleotides matching TRBD1. This receptor was obtained from an adult who received the AZD1222 COVID-19 vaccine. The CDR3 DNA reads as TGTGCCAGTATTACCTTTTCCGGGACAGGGGAGAACACTGAAGCTTTCTTT. It yields the protein CASITFSGTGENTEAFF.